This T cell receptor beta chain was identified during a study of cytomegalovirus exposure and HLA in healthy donors. On the study more broadly: In an early release, HLA-typed donors contributed tens of millions of unique TCR sequences. Within the Caucasian-associated ancestry cluster were about 81% of the roughly 400 genotyped donors. The study's findings and limits: In vitro data verified a few CMV-associated chains as specific for CMV antigens.

As regards this clone: The antigen remains undetermined.

The germline V gene encodes CDR1 MDHEN and CDR2 SYDVKM. The CDR3 covers 15 residues. V dropped 5 bases and J dropped 0 bases, with 10 bases sitting between them. With 60 Vbeta and 13 Jbeta primers, the PCR was carried out. The assay was immunoSEQ multiplex PCR, and TCRdb's table has in-frame clones only and misses some. The repertoire has about 150,000 clones, less than 85% of them found once; the top ten carry more than 3.5%. The gene calls are TRBV28 and TRBJ1-4; D may be TRBD1 (6 bases). The sequenced material came from PBMCs. This TCR was recovered from a man between 18 and 35 years old in good health and CMV-seropositive. CDR3 sequence: CASSLQGTTNEKLFF. Here the CDR3 DNA reads TGTGCCAGCAGTCTACAGGGAACAACTAATGAAAAACTGTTTTTT.